The sequence of this T cell receptor (beta chain) was determined in a study of T cells in Graves' hyperthyroidism and ophthalmopathy (dated by TCRdb to about 2019). In terms of the full investigation: Peripheral blood samples were taken at the time of initial diagnosis, prior to any treatment. The roughly 90 discovery patients were divided at random into training and test sets in a 7:3 ratio. Prospective prediction of ophthalmopathy was tested in an independent validation cohort consisting of 18 to 20 hyperthyroidism patients and approximately 16 patients who later progressed to ophthalmopathy. TCR Vbeta CDR3 sequencing of roughly 140 peripheral blood samples (fewer than 45 ophthalmopathy, about 74 hyperthyroidism and approximately 17 progressor patients) is reported in the paper. Following sampling, methimazole starting at 30 mg daily was given to hyperthyroidism patients, and high-dose intravenous methylprednisolone was given to ophthalmopathy patients. To identify distinguishing TCR V-J signatures, a discovery cohort of about 100 patients was used, comprising some 45 with Graves' ophthalmopathy and approximately 57 with stable Graves' hyperthyroidism. In several Graves' hyperthyroidism patients, the study also compared T-cell repertoires from thyroid tissue with T-cell repertoires from blood.

This clonotype was seen repeatedly, ten times or more. The antigen it recognizes is unknown. No base-level quality is on record; no much larger clone is a single base apart. Study-wide conclusions, independent of this receptor: A model built on a 13 V-J signature distinguished ophthalmopathy from stable hyperthyroidism, reaching 85% to 90% sensitivity and approximately 83% specificity in cross-validation and 80%/75% in testing. Sample size was not statistically predetermined, and blinding of investigators to group allocation was not performed. Blood samples also contained most of the expanded thyroid clonotypes (frequency above 0.001), which suggests that blood repertoires may reflect thyroid immune responses. In validation, progression to ophthalmopathy was predicted by the model with nearly 71% sensitivity and 72% to 85% specificity, a median of about 6.8 months before onset.

The TCR beta CDR3 regions were amplified from the RNA transcripts. The TCR CDR3 was subjected to a first round of RT-PCR using the HTBI primer set and the Qiagen OneStep RT-PCR kit. A second multiplex PCR round built the libraries, followed by size selection and purification. Libraries were sequenced paired-end with 100 bp reads on an Illumina HiSeq2000. In the source study's methods: Raw data were processed with SOAPnuke, discarding reads with adapters, uncalled bases, mean Phred below 15, or no exact constant-primer or identifier match. High-quality paired reads were merged with COPE v1.2.5, and unique nucleotide sequences were defined as clonotypes. Clonotypes were aligned to IMGT TRBV, TRBD and TRBJ reference segments using MiTCR v1.1. Analysis was restricted to V-J combinations with a frequency above 0.0001, which covered over 98% of repertoires. A TCS score was defined as the ratio of F50 (clonal expansion) to E x V (chaos), with BLOSUM62-based TCRdist applied between CDR3 peptides within each V-J. Welch's t-statistics and random forest reduced several hundred V-J features to roughly 13, which were used in a naive Bayes classifier (R e1071). Clones were called with MiXCR by TCRdb after fastp trimmed the public reads at Q25, and only in-frame beta chains were retained. Identical CDR3 protein sequences are pooled into one entry, listed with their most common genes and DNA. The V and J calls were not made by the authors but by TCRdb's processing. The sample table records a few hundred thousand distinct CDR3 sequences; 13% to 15% of these occur just once. The leading ten clones occupy around 13% of the sample.

Stable Graves' hyperthyroidism was defined as no progression to ophthalmopathy during 18 months of follow-up. Hyperthyroidism patients were newly diagnosed, had a disease duration of under 2 months, and were aged 18 to 65 years. Patients with uncontrolled infections, other autoimmune diseases, pregnancy or lactation were excluded. Diagnoses were based on clinical symptoms, serum thyroxine and TRAb, thyroid ultrasound and orbital computed tomography. Ficoll-Paque density gradient centrifugation was used to isolate PBMCs from about 9.4 ml of fresh peripheral blood. Total RNA was extracted using Trizol reagent, and RNA quality was assessed on an Agilent 2100 Bioanalyzer. Taken from cysteine to phenylalanine, the CDR3 has 14 residues. The CDR3 DNA has 42 bases and is translated from base 1. Looking up the germline V gene (reference sequence) yields CDR1 SEHNR and CDR2 FQNEAQ. V drops 2 bases and J drops 2 bases, leaving 9 bases in between.

The origin of this receptor is a woman in her thirties or forties with Graves' hyperthyroidism. The chain is encoded by TRBV7-9 joined to TRBJ1-1, with the D gene uncertain. The sample taken for sequencing was blood. For the CDR3, the sequence is CASSLMDGNTEAFF. The sequenced DNA: TGTGCCAGCAGCTTAATGGACGGAAACACTGAAGCTTTCTTT.